This TCR beta chain was obtained from a study of cytomegalovirus exposure and HLA in healthy donors. This clone appeared a few times. Primers for the PCR totalled 60 Vbeta and 13 Jbeta. Sequenced by immunoSEQ multiplex PCR; TCRdb stores in-frame clones only, minus some. The profile shows around 130,000 clones, approximately 8.8% of them singletons. The length of the CDR3 is 15 residues. V dropped 7 bases and J dropped 2 bases, with 14 bases sitting between them. CDR1 and CDR2 from the germline V gene are LNHNV and YYDKDF (reference sequence). The V gene is TRBV15, the J gene TRBJ2-2, with D tentatively TRBD1 (5 bases). Sequenced: PBMCs. This TCR was sampled from a man between 35 and 55 years old in good health and CMV-seronegative. CDR3 amino acids: CATTLGRDNTGELFF. As DNA, the CDR3 is TGTGCCACCACTCTTGGCAGGGATAACACCGGGGAGCTGTTTTTT.